The source of this TCR beta chain is a study of CD8+ T cells in alopecia areata. Turning to the study itself: Tofacitinib administration persisted for 6 to 18 months, succeeded by 6 months off drug. Findings and limits, study-wide: Among the cells sequenced in scalp samples are also the resident alphabeta T cells of normal skin.

Specimens obtained from alopecia areata patients comprised lesional scalp punch biopsies and peripheral blood. The CDR3 sequence is 15 residues long. Trimming cost V 5 bases and J 5 bases; bases outside gene matches: 7. The germline gives CDR1 MNHEY, CDR2 SVGAGI. Isolated RNA was reverse transcribed into cDNA used as the sequencing template. Sequenced by immunoSEQ multiplex PCR; TCRdb stores in-frame clones only, minus some. The sample lists 200,000 to 250,000 clones; 57% were seen once. Concerning this clone itself: Its antigen remains unknown.

The clonotype comes from a human donor with alopecia areata. The source material was CD4+ T cells sorted from blood, sampled at week 0. The genes are TRBV6-5 and TRBJ2-1, with TRBD1 matching over 9 bases. The CDR3 spells CASSPDRGRDNEQFF. The CDR3 DNA follows: TGTGCCAGCAGTCCGGACAGGGGACGGGACAATGAGCAGTTCTTC.